This T cell receptor beta chain stems from a study of T-cell memory formation after mild COVID-19. Study-level information: Clusters were largely donor specific. The study's findings and limits: Detection of some responders pre-infection suggested pre-existing cross-reactive memory T cells participated. The CD4+ clones that contracted clustered mainly within CM and EM, and the CD8+ clones concentrated in EMRA.

TCRdb processed the 5' RACE reads anew with MiXCR; each CDR3 protein has one entry. The sample holds a few hundred thousand distinct CDR3 sequences, roughly 15% seen once. This clonotype was seen more than once but under ten times. Its antigen is unknown. This CDR3 has 16 amino acids. Between the trimmed V and J ends, which lost 1 base and 1 base, there was a span of 12 bases. Germline CDR1 and CDR2: KGHSH and LQKENI. The chain joins TRBV18 to TRBJ2-3; D remains unclear. The sequenced sample was PBMCs or a T cell subset sorted from them (not recorded which). This sequence was found in a man younger than 35 who had mild COVID-19 (a few samples of this study predate the infection). Cell type and time point are not known. CDR3: CASSPLPPVGTDTQYF. The CDR3 DNA sequence: TGTGCCAGCTCACCACTACCCCCCGTGGGCACAGATACGCAGTATTTT.